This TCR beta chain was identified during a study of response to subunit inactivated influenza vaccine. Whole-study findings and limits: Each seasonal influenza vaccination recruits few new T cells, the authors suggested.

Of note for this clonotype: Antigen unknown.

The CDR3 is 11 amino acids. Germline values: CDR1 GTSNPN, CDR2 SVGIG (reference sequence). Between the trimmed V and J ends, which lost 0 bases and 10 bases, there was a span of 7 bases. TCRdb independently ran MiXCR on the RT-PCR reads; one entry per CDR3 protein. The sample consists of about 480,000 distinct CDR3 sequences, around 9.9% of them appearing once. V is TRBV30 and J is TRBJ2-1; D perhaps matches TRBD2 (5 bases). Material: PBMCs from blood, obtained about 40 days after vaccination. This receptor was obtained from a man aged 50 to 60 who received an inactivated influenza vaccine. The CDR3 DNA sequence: TGTGCCTGGAGTGTAGAGCGGGAGCAGTTCTTC. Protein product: CAWSVEREQFF.